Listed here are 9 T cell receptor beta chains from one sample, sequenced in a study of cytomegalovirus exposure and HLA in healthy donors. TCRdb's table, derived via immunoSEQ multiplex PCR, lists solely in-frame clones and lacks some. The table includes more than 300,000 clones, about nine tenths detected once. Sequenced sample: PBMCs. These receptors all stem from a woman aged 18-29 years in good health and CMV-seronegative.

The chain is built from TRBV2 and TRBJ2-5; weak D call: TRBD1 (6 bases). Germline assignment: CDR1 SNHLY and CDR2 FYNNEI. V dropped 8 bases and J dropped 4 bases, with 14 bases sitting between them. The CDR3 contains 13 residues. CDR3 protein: CASCRQVRETQYF. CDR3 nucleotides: TGTGCCAGCTGCCGACAGGTCCGAGAGACCCAGTACTTC.

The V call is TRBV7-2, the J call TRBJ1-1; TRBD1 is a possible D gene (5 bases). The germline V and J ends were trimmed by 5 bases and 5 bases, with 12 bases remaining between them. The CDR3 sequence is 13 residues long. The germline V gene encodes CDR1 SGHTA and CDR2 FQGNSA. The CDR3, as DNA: TGTGCCAGCAGCGCCCAGGAGGGGACTGAAGCTTTCTTT. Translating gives CASSAQEGTEAFF.

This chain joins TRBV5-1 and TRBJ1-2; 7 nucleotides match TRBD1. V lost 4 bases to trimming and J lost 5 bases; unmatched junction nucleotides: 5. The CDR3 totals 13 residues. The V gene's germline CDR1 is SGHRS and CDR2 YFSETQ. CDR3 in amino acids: CASSLGTAYGYTF. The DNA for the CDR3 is TGCGCCAGCAGCCTGGGGACAGCTTATGGCTACACCTTC.

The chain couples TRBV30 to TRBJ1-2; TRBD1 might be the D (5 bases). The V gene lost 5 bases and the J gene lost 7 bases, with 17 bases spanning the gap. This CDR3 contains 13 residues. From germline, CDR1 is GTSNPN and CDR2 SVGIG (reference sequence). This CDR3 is CAWRGGGDGGYTF. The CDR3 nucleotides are TGTGCCTGGCGCGGGGGGGGAGATGGTGGCTACACCTTC.

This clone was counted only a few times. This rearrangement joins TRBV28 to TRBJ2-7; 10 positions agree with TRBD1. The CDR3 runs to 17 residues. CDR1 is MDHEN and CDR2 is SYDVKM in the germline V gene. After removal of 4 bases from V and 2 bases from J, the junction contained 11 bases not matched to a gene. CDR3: CASSSPGTGVAPYEQYF. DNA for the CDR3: TGTGCCAGCAGTTCCCCTGGGACAGGGGTCGCCCCCTACGAGCAGTACTTC.

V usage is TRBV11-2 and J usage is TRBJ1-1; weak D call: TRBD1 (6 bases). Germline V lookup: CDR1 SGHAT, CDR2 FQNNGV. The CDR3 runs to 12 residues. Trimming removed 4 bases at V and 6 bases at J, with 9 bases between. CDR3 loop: CASSSGGSEAFF. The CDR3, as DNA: TGTGCCAGCAGCTCTGGGGGCTCTGAAGCTTTCTTT.

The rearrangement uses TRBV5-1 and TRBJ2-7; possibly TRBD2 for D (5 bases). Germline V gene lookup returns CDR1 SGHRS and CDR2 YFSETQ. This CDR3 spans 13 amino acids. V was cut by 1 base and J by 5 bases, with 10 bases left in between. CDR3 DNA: TGCGCCAGCAGCTTGTACGAGGAGGACGAGCAGTACTTC. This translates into CASSLYEEDEQYF.

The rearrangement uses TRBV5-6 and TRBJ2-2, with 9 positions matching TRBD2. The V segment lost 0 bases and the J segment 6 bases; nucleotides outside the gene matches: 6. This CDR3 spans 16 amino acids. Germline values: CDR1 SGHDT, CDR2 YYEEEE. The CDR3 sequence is CASSLGLAGASGELFF. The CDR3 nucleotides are TGTGCCAGCAGCTTGGGATTAGCGGGAGCCTCCGGGGAGCTGTTTTTT.

The DNA for the CDR3 is TGCGCCAGCAGCTTAAGGCCCACCGGGACAGGGGCAGAGGTCTCCTACGAGCAGTACTTC. Translated, it gives CASSLRPTGTGAEVSYEQYF. The V call is TRBV5-1, the J call TRBJ2-7; 10 positions agree with TRBD1. J lost 0 bases, V lost 2 bases, and 17 bases had no gene match. The CDR3 runs 20 residues. CDR1 is SGHRS and CDR2 is YFSETQ in the germline V gene. Supplemented by reference TRBV5-1 and TRBJ2-7, the full variable domain reads KAGVTQTPRYLIKTRGQQVTLSCSPISGHRSVSWYQQTPGQGLQFLFEYFSETQRNKGNFPGRFSGRQFSNSRSEMNVSTLELGDSALYLCASSLRPTGTGAEVSYEQYFGPGTRLTVT.